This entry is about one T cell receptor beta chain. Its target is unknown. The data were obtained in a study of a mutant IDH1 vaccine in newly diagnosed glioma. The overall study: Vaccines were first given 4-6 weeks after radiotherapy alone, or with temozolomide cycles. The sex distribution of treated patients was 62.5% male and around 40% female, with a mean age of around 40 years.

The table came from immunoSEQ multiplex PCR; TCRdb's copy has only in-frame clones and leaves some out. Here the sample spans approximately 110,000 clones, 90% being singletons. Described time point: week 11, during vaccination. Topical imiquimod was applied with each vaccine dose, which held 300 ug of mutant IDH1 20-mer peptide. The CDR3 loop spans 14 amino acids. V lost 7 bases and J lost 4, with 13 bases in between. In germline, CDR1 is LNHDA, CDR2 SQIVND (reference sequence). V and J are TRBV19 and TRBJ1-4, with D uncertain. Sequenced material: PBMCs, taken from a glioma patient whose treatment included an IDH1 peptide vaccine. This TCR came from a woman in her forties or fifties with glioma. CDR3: CASTPGLLNEKLFF. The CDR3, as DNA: TGTGCCAGTACCCCGGGCCTCCTTAATGAAAAACTGTTTTTT.